This T cell receptor (beta chain) is drawn from a study of CD8+ T cells in alopecia areata. Regarding treatment: oral pan-JAK inhibitor, 5-10 mg twice daily. RNA was isolated and reverse transcribed to cDNA, the sequencing template. Method: immunoSEQ multiplex PCR; TCRdb's copy keeps in-frame clones and lacks some. Here the sample spans 190,000 or so clones, 50% to 60% being singletons. Germline V gives CDR1 SQVTM, CDR2 ANQGSEA. The CDR3 runs 16 residues. V was clipped by 0 bases and J by 1 base, with 14 bases between them. The chain has TRBV29-1 and TRBJ2-3, with D perhaps assigned TRBD1 or TRBD2 (6 bases each). Here the sequenced sample was CD4+ T cells sorted from blood, taken at week 4, from a patient treated with tofacitinib. The clonotype originates from a human donor with alopecia areata. This CDR3 reads CSVEDHVGGRTDTQYF. CDR3 coding DNA: TGCAGCGTTGAAGATCATGTGGGGGGCCGCACAGATACGCAGTATTTT.